This T cell receptor (beta chain) stems from a study of T cell changes during pregnancy in multiple sclerosis. Data came from immunoSEQ multiplex PCR; TCRdb stores just in-frame clones and leaves some out. The profile shows about 72,000 clones, 91% of them singletons. V lost 5 bases to trimming and J lost 7 bases, with 19 bases between them. The CDR3 is made up of 15 amino acids. The germline V gene encodes CDR1 SGHAT and CDR2 FQNNGV. The chain carries TRBV11-2 and TRBJ2-3; a possible D gene is TRBD1 (5 bases). The sample in question was peripheral blood, obtained in the third trimester of pregnancy. The receptor was isolated from a female donor in good health, enrolled as a control in a pregnancy study. In nucleotides, the CDR3 is TGTGCCAGCAGCGATTCAGGGAAGGCCTCCTATACGCAGTATTTT. It yields the protein CASSDSGKASYTQYF.